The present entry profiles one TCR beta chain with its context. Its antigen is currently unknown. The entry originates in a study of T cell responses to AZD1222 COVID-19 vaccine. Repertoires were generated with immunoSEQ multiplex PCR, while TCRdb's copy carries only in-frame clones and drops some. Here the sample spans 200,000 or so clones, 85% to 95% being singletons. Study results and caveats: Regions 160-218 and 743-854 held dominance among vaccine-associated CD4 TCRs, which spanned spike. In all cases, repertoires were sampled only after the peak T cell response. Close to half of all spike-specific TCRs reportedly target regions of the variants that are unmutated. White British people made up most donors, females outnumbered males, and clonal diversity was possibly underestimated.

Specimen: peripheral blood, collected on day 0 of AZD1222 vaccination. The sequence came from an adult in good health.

CDR3 DNA: TGTGCCAGCTCACCGGGGAGGGGGGACTACACTGAAGCTTTCTTT. This translates into CASSPGRGDYTEAFF. The rearrangement links TRBV18 to TRBJ1-1; a weak D match, TRBD1 (6 bases). The germline CDR1 and CDR2 sequences are KGHSH and LQKENI. Trimming took 3 bases from V and 3 from J, leaving 14 bases between them. This CDR3 is 15 amino acids long.